This T cell receptor (beta chain) came from a study of cytomegalovirus exposure and HLA in healthy donors (dated by TCRdb to the late 2010s). Notes on the research overall: In an earlier analysis of around 540 of the donors, about 260 Gb of sequence data and approximately 100 million unique TCR beta sequences from some 170 million T cells were reported. Roughly 300 gigabases of sequencing data and tens of millions of unique TCR sequences were included in an early release covering several hundred HLA-typed donors. A few DR-DQ haplotypes were handled as single units for association and clustering because linkage in the cohort was strong. The T cell repertoires of some 700 subjects were profiled by immunosequencing and related to cytomegalovirus serostatus. Of the roughly 400 genotyped donors, 81% were placed in the genetic ancestry cluster associated with self-reported Caucasian donors. Typing coverage differed by locus: A, B, C, DRB1 and DQB1 were typed in roughly 629-640 donors, DQA1 in about 560, DPA1 in approximately 610, and DPB1 in around 440. Every repertoire in the discovery cohort had been generated on one and the same sequencing platform. HLA typing covered class I and class II loci at four-digit resolution. To predict cytomegalovirus infection status, the study brought together high-throughput TCR immunosequencing, statistical association of individual TCRs with disease status, and machine learning. Among under 450 genotyped donors of the cohort, an average of about 240,000 unique TCR beta nucleotide sequences were sequenced per donor, 15% to 20% of them non-productive. In a later genetic analysis, genome-wide SNP genotypes for about three fifths of the roughly 670 donors were used, and that subset was treated as a discovery cohort. The aim of the study was to test whether cataloging public T cell receptors could identify signatures of past pathogen exposure. In a later analysis, previously published TCR beta repertoires from several hundred donors were re-analyzed and high-resolution HLA genotyping was added so that TCR occurrence patterns could be studied. Donor age, sex, ethnicity and CMV serostatus were collected together with the repertoire data. Rather than drawing on any new phenotypic data, the later analysis identified candidate immune exposures from TCR beta sequences and the way those sequences occurred across donors. In an earlier analysis of over 550 of the donors, high-throughput TCR beta sequencing was used to judge whether each TCR beta V gene segment behaved as functional or pseudogenic. A separate validation cohort of 100 to 150 different subjects was used in addition to the approximately 670-subject first cohort.

The cohort consisted of 670 or so healthy bone marrow donors. At the time of sampling, every cohort member was nominally healthy, though immune exposures that went unrecorded were likely present. The donor tested CMV seronegative, placing the donor among the 300 to 450 seronegative members of the cohort. A peripheral blood sample was collected from each donor, and TCR beta sequencing was performed on peripheral blood mononuclear cells. The Qiagen DNeasy Blood Extraction Kit was used to extract genomic DNA from the blood cell samples. To prepare the library, the immunoSEQ multiplex PCR assay was applied. For the multiplex PCR, a mixture combining 60 forward primers for TCR Vbeta segments and 13 reverse primers for TCR Jbeta segments was used. The CDR3 region of rearranged TCR beta genes was amplified from genomic DNA by a multiplex PCR assay. The Illumina HiSeq System was used to sequence the amplified TCR beta libraries as 87-base-pair reads. The study's own analysis went as follows. In a later analysis, roughly 80 million unique TCR beta chains were counted across the approximately 620 repertoires, and approximately 11 million of these chains were shared by at least two donors. A nearest-neighbor algorithm error-corrected the raw reads and collapsed the reads into unique sequences, merging closely related sequences to remove PCR and sequencing errors. V, D and J gene segments were assigned by aligning CDR3 sequences to IMGT reference sequences. For a sequence to be retained, a match of at least six nucleotides was required to both a V gene segment and a J gene segment. A rearrangement counted as productive if the CDR3 had no stop codons and remained in frame with V and J, and every other rearrangement counted as non-productive. CDR3 was defined by IMGT convention, running from the second conserved V-encoded cysteine to the conserved J-encoded phenylalanine. In an earlier analysis of roughly 580 of the donors, sequences lacking an unambiguous match to a single V gene segment were excluded. An earlier analysis of 550 to 650 of the donors classified V segments as functional when productive rearrangements were above 56.7% and as segregating when the standard deviation between donors was above 5%. To diagnose cytomegalovirus status from the catalog of TCR beta chain sequences, a statistical classification framework was built. V and J gene assignment, in a later analysis, came from comparing TCR nucleotide sequences with IMGT/GENE-DB human TR gene sequences. In a later analysis, CDR3 sequences and most-parsimonious VDJ recombination scenarios were assigned using the TCRdist pipeline. In a later analysis, every TCR beta chain was defined by the combination of its CDR3 amino acid sequence and its V-gene family, and reads without a unique V-gene family were dropped. To address suspected cross-contamination and a sequencing artifact, a later analysis removed over 500 highly shared, low-generation-probability nucleotide sequences. In a later analysis, a clonal expansion index was calculated for each public chain from normalized within-repertoire ranks of inferred template counts. Generation probabilities in a later analysis came from a VDJ recombination model fitted to out-of-frame rearrangements, and those results were checked against IGoR. In a later analysis, hypergeometric tests were used to score TCR-TCR, TCR-HLA and TCR-CMV co-occurrence, with a repertoire-size bias correction applied to TCR pairs. To estimate false discovery rates, a later analysis permuted the HLA or CMV assignments 20 times. In a later analysis, co-occurring TCRs were grouped using DBSCAN, with TCRdist sequence similarity added in when clustering inside HLA-allele-positive subsets. Repertoires with fewer than 30,000 or more than 120,000 public chains, plus five repertoires with anomalous nucleotide sharing, were excluded from co-occurrence clustering. TCRdb limited this immuneACCESS table to in-frame rearrangements with V and J called. A share of clones is missing; checked studies link under half to unresolved V genes, and the rest is unexplained. V and J calls and clone size are those listed in that table; D and trimming were worked out from the DNA. The sample includes around 86,000 clones, with 60% to 80% observed a single time. Clones ranked in the top ten supply about 6% of the sample.

Broad study findings and their caveats: The sequencing pipeline was judged likely to have produced a cluster of highly shared sequence variants as a technical artifact. In vitro tests confirmed that a few of the cytomegalovirus-associated TCR beta chains recognize cytomegalovirus antigens. It was suggested by the authors that the approach could potentially be generalized to other disease states and immunological phenotypes. Strong co-occurrence of HLA alleles, especially DR and DQ, made assigning TCR associations to individual alleles difficult. Only TCR beta chains were sequenced in this cohort, and the absence of alpha or paired-chain data limited detectable features. The study gave a list of some 150 TCR beta chains associated with cytomegalovirus. In a later analysis, 15,000 to 20,000 TCR beta sequences were associated with specific HLA alleles at a false discovery rate of 0.05. In a later analysis, TCR association rates were found to vary across HLA loci, with the most associated TCRs seen for DRB1 alleles and the fewest for HLA-C alleles. HLA typing was unavailable for some donors at each locus, so association tests used only the typed subset. A further reported finding was that TCR beta sequences accurately predicted the HLA-A and HLA-B alleles for most subjects in the first cohort. The only immune exposure information available for the cohort was CMV serostatus. Correlated functional status among segregating V segments might be attributable to linkage disequilibrium, but an unknown experimental factor could not be ruled out. Cytomegalovirus status was reported to be diagnosed by the classifier with high specificity and sensitivity in both the original and validation cohorts. In a later analysis, HLA-associated TCR beta chains were found to be more clonally expanded and to have lower generation probabilities than equally common non-associated chains. A later analysis reported that several top co-occurrence clusters appeared linked to parvovirus B19, influenza, CMV and Epstein-Barr virus. Across donors, most TCR sequences were observed very rarely, whereas some public TCRs were present in many individuals. V-gene and J-gene trimming of TCR beta chains was associated with a missense DCLRE1C variant in a later genetic analysis, and the association was replicated in an independent cohort. The presence/absence analyses assumed that sequencing depth was roughly uniform across donors, and that assumption may not be true. According to a later genetic analysis, donors in an Asian-associated ancestry cluster had fewer N-insertions in productive TCRs than the roughly 670-donor mean. In an earlier analysis of over 550 of the donors, most TCR beta V segments were observed in productive rearrangements about 87% or about 30% of the time, broadly matching IMGT annotations. According to a later analysis, most CMV-associated TCR beta chains appeared to be HLA-restricted, and the HLA associations seemed to be driven largely by CMV exposure. Because counts were too low, about 15 rarely observed V segments, including chromosome 9 orphons, were left out of the earlier analysis of 587 of the donors.

Remarks on this clone: What this receptor recognizes is not known. No per-base quality is available; no much larger clone lies one base away.

Sequenced sample: PBMCs. This TCR was sampled from a female donor in good health and CMV-seronegative.

The nucleotide sequence is TGTGCCAGCAGTCTACCCTCCCGTTCCTACGAGCAGTACTTC. Its protein is CASSLPSRSYEQYF. The V and J genes are TRBV28 and TRBJ2-7; a confident D gene designation cannot be given. From cysteine to phenylalanine, the CDR3 is 14 amino acids long. Just the 42-base CDR3 DNA is kept, in frame starting at base 1. CDR1 and CDR2 were assigned from the germline V gene as MDHEN and SYDVKM. Trimming at the junction amounts to 5 bases on V and 1 base on J, and the germline ends lie 12 bases apart. With all but the CDR3 taken from the reference TRBV28 and TRBJ2-7 genes, the full variable domain is: DVKVTQSSRYLVKRTGEKVFLECVQDMDHENMFWYRQDPGLGLRLIYFSYDVKMKEKGDIPEGYSVSREKKERFSLILESASTNQTSMYLCASSLPSRSYEQYFGPGTRLTVT.